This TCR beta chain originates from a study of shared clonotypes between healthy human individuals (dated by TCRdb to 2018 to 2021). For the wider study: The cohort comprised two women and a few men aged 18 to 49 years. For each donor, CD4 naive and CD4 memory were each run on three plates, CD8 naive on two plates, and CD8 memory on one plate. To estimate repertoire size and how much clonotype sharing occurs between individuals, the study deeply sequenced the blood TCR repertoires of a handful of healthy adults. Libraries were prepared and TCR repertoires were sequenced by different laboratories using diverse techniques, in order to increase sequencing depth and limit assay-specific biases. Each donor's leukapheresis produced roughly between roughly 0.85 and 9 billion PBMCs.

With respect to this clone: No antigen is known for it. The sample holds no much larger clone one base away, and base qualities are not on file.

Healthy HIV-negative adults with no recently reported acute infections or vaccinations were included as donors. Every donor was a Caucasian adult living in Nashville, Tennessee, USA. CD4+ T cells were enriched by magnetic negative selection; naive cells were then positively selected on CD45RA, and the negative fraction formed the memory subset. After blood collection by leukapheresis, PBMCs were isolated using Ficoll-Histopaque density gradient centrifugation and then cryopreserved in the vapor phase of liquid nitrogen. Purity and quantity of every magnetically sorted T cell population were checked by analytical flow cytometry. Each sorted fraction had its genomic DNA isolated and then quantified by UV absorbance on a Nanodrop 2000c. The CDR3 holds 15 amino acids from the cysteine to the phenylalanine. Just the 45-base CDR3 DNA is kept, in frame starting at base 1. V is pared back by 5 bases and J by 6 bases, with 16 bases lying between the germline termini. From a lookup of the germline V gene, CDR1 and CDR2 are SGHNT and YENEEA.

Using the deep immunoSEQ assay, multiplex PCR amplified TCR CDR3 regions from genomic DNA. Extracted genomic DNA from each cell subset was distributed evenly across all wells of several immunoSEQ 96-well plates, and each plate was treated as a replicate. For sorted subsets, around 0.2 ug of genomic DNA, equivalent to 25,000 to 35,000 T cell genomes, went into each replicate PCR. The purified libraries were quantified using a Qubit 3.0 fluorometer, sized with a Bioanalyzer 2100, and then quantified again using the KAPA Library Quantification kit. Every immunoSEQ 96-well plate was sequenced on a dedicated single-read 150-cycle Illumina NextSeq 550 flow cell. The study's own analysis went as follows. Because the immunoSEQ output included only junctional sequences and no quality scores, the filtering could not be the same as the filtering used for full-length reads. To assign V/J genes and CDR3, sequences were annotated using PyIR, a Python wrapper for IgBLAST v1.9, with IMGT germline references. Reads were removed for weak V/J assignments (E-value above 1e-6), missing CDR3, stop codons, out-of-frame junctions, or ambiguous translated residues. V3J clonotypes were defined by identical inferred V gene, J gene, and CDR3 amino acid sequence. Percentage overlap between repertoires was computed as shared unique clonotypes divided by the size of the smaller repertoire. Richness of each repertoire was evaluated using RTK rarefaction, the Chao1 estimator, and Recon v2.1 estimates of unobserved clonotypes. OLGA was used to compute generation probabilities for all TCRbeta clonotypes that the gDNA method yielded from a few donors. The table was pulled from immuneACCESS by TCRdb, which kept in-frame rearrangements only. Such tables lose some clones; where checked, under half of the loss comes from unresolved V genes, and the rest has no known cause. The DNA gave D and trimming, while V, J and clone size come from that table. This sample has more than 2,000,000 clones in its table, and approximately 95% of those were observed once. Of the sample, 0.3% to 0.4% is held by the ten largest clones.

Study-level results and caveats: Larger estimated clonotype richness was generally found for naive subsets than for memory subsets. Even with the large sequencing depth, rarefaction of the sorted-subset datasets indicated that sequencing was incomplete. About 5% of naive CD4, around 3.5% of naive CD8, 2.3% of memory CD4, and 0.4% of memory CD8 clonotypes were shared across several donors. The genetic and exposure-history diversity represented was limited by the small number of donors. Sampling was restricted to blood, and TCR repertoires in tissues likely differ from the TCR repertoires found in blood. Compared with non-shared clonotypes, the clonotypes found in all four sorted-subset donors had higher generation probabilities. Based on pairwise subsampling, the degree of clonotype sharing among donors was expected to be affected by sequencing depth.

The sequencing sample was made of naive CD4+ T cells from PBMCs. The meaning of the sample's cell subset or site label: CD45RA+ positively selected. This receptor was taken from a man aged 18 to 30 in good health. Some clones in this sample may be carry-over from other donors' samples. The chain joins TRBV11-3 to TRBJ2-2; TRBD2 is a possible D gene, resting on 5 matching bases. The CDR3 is CASSTAPRGAGELFF. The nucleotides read TGTGCCAGCAGCACGGCCCCACGGGGTGCCGGGGAGCTGTTTTTT.